This TCR beta chain was recovered during a study of shared clonotypes between healthy human individuals. Clones were read by immunoSEQ multiplex PCR, and TCRdb kept only the in-frame ones, dropping some. The sample includes some 1 million clones, 75% of them seen just once. The CDR3 contains 15 residues. With 6 bases clipped from V and 4 bases from J, the junction kept 8 bases outside the gene matches. Per germline, CDR1 LNHDA and CDR2 SQIVND (reference sequence). The origin of this receptor is a man between 18 and 35 years old in good health. Sample: memory CD4+ T cells sorted from blood. Described subset: CD45RA-negative fraction. This chain joins TRBV19 and TRBJ1-5, with TRBD1 identical over 8 bases. DNA for the CDR3: TGTGCCAGTAGGCGGGGACAGGAGGGAAATCAGCCCCAGCATTTT. Its translation is CASRRGQEGNQPQHF.